The present T cell receptor (beta chain) was sequenced within a study of blood T cell repertoires in COVID-19. Study context: COVID-19 samples from acute and convalescent phases originated in the United States, Italy and Spain. From T cells, B-cell-depleted T cells, or PBMCs came the material, which was cDNA or gDNA.

As handled by the study authors: Reference gene primer amplification gave nucleated cell count estimates. Clones were read by immunoSEQ multiplex PCR, and TCRdb kept only the in-frame ones, dropping some. The DNA gave D and trimming, while V, J and clone size come from that table. Of about 110,000 clones listed, around 84% were seen once; the top ten hold around 8%. The germline V and J ends were trimmed by 1 base and 0 bases, with 12 bases remaining between them. CDR1 and CDR2 (germline): SGHTA, FQGTGA. The CDR3 length is 16 residues. Material for sequencing was peripheral blood. The gene calls are TRBV7-3 and TRBJ1-1; D possibly corresponds to TRBD1 (5 bases). This sequence originates from a woman of 80 years or more with active or convalescent COVID-19. This CDR3 reads CASSLRAAGMNTEAFF. Written as DNA, the CDR3 is TGTGCCAGCAGCTTAAGGGCGGCAGGGATGAACACTGAAGCTTTCTTT.